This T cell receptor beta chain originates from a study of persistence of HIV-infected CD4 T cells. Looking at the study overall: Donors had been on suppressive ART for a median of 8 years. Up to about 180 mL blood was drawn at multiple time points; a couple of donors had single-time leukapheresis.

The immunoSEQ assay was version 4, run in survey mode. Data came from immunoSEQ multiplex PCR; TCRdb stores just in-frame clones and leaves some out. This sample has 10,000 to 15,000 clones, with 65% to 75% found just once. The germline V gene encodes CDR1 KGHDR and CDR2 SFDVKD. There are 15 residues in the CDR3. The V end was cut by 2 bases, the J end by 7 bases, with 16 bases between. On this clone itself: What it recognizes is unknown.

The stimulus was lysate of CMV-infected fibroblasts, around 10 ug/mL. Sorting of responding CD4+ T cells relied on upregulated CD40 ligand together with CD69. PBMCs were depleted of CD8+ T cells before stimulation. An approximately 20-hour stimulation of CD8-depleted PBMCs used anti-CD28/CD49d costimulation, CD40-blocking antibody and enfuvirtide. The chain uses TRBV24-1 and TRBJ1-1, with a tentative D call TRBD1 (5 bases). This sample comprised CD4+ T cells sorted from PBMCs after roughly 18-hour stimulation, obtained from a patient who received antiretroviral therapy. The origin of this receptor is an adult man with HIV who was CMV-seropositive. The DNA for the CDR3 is TGTGCCACCAGTGATTCTGCAGTGGGCAGGGATGAAGCTTTCTTT. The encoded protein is CATSDSAVGRDEAFF.